The source of this T cell receptor beta chain is a study of response to subunit inactivated influenza vaccine. On this clonotype: As yet, its antigen is unknown.

General study results and limits: Each seasonal influenza vaccination, the authors suggested, recruits few new T cells.

TCRdb independently ran MiXCR on the RT-PCR reads; one entry per CDR3 protein. The data hold roughly 500,000 distinct CDR3 sequences, with roughly 27% observed a single time. Sequencing was performed on CD4+ T cells sorted from PBMCs, taken 5 days after vaccination. This sequence was found in a man aged 50 or older who received an inactivated influenza vaccine.

The DNA of the CDR3 is TGTGCCAGCAGTGATATACAGGGAATCGGCGAGCAGTACTTC. Translated: CASSDIQGIGEQYF. The chain recombines TRBV25-1 with TRBJ2-7; D may be TRBD1 (6 bases). The germline V and J ends were trimmed by 3 bases and 6 bases, with 15 bases remaining between them. The CDR3 totals 14 residues. Germline assignment: CDR1 MGHDK and CDR2 SYGVNS.